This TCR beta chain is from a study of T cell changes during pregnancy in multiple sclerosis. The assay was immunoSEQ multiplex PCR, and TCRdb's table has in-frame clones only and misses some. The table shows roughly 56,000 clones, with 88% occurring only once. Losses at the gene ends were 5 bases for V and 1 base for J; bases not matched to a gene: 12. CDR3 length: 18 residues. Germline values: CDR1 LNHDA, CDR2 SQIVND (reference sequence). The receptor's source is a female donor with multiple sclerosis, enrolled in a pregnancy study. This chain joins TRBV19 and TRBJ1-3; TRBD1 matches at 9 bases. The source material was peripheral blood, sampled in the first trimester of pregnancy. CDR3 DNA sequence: TGTGCCAGTAGTCCCCGGACAGGGGTAGGCTTTTCTGGAAACACCATATATTTT. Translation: CASSPRTGVGFSGNTIYF.